These 22 T cell receptor beta chains originate from one sample sequenced in a study of early T cells in non-severe SARS-CoV-2 infection. Via MiXCR, TCRdb re-called the 5' RACE reads, giving one row per CDR3 protein. Of more than 90,000 distinct CDR3 sequences in the sample, around 14% are singletons; the top ten hold around 2.4%. The sample taken for sequencing was whole blood. These receptors were collected from an adult who was a healthcare worker with PCR-confirmed SARS-CoV-2 infection or an uninfected control (not recorded which).

This clonotype came up a few times. The V gene is TRBV12-3 or TRBV12-4, the J gene TRBJ2-1; 11 bases line up with TRBD2. The junction had 6 bases not matched to a gene; V was cut back by 7 bases and J by 4 bases. CDR3 length equals 15 residues. The chain's CDR3 is CASTLTSGGYNEQFF. Written as DNA, the CDR3 is TGTGCCAGCACCCTAACTAGCGGGGGTTACAATGAGCAGTTCTTC.

This clonotype has a handful of counts. V is TRBV7-9 and J is TRBJ1-4, with a weak D call TRBD1 (5 bases). The CDR3 runs to 16 residues. V was trimmed by 5 bases and J by 8 bases, leaving 21 bases between them. Germline assignment: CDR1 SEHNR and CDR2 FQNEAQ (reference sequence). The CDR3 DNA is TGTGCCAGCAGCCACGGCCCGGACGTGGGGCCGGAAAAACTGTTTTTT. Protein product: CASSHGPDVGPEKLFF.

V usage is TRBV11-2 and J usage is TRBJ1-4; TRBD1 is a possible D gene (6 bases). CDR3 length: 14 residues. From germline, CDR1 is SGHAT and CDR2 FQNNGV. With 5 bases removed from V and 5 bases from J, the gap between germline ends came to 12 bases. The CDR3 coding sequence is TGTGCCAGCAGCCCGACGGGGGCGAATGAAAAACTGTTTTTT. Encoded protein: CASSPTGANEKLFF.

This clonotype was seen ten or more times. The chain couples TRBV6-2 or TRBV6-3 to TRBJ2-7; 12 bases are a match to TRBD2. The V gene's germline CDR1 is MNHEY and CDR2 SVGEGT. V lost 1 base to trimming and J lost 3 bases; unmatched junction nucleotides: 1. This CDR3 region has 15 residues. This CDR3 is CASSYWTSGVYEQYF. The CDR3 nucleotides read TGTGCCAGCAGTTACTGGACTAGCGGGGTCTACGAGCAGTACTTC.

The chain combines TRBV6-6 with TRBJ2-3, with D perhaps TRBD1 or TRBD2 (5 bases each). CDR1 and CDR2 from the germline V gene are MNHNY and SVGAGI (reference sequence). V lost 5 bases and J lost 1, with 10 bases in between. This CDR3 contains 14 residues. The CDR3 DNA is TGTGCCAGCAGTGGGGGTGAGCGCACAGATACGCAGTATTTT. Its protein product is CASSGGERTDTQYF.

The sample holds many counts of this clonotype. CDR3 coding DNA: TGTGCCAGCAGTACTCTGGACAGGGGGCTTGGGACCCAGTACTTC. It specifies CASSTLDRGLGTQYF. The chain combines TRBV28 with TRBJ2-5, with 11 bases fitting TRBD1. The V segment lost 5 bases and the J segment 7 bases; nucleotides outside the gene matches: 9. The length of the CDR3 is 15 residues. Germline V gives CDR1 MDHEN, CDR2 SYDVKM.

This clonotype was seen a few times. The rearrangement links TRBV7-9 to TRBJ2-7; 9 bases map to TRBD2. The CDR3 is 19 residues long. CDR1 SEHNR and CDR2 FQNEAQ come from the germline V gene (reference sequence). The trim removed 1 base at V and 3 bases at J, leaving 16 bases unmatched. CDR3 protein: CASSLGGLGRAGGLYEQYF. CDR3 coding DNA: TGTGCCAGCAGCTTAGGCGGTCTGGGTCGAGCGGGAGGTCTCTACGAGCAGTACTTC.

The table lists this clonotype with many counts. The chain uses TRBV28 and TRBJ1-5; D is perhaps TRBD1 (5 bases). V lost 3 bases, J lost 3 bases, and 9 bases lay in between. Per germline, CDR1 MDHEN and CDR2 SYDVKM. The CDR3 has 14 residues. The CDR3 protein is CASSLQGPNQPQHF. Written as DNA, the CDR3 is TGTGCCAGCAGTTTGCAGGGCCCCAATCAGCCCCAGCATTTT.

This clonotype was seen more than once but under ten times. This sequence joins TRBV11-2 and TRBJ2-3; maybe TRBD2 (7 bases). Deletions cut 5 bases from V and 3 bases from J, with 15 bases between. CDR1 SGHAT and CDR2 FQNNGV come from the germline V gene. This CDR3 spans 15 amino acids. CDR3 sequence: CASSVRGAGTDTQYF. The CDR3 nucleotides read TGTGCCAGCAGCGTCCGGGGGGCCGGGACAGATACGCAGTATTTT.

The chain employs TRBV6-1 and TRBJ1-5; D perhaps matches TRBD1 (6 bases). Trimming pared 6 bases from V and 1 base from J, leaving 13 bases between. The V gene's germline CDR1 is MNHNS and CDR2 SASEGT. The CDR3 spans 15 residues. CDR3 residues: CASRYGGGSNQPQHF. CDR3 coding DNA: TGTGCCAGCAGGTATGGGGGCGGAAGCAATCAGCCCCAGCATTTT.

The chain joins TRBV7-9 to TRBJ1-1; D is undetermined. Germline V gene sequence: CDR1 SEHNR, CDR2 FQNEAQ (reference sequence). CDR3 length: 10 residues. Trimming took 8 bases from V and 0 from J, leaving 1 base between them. The CDR3 coding sequence is TGTGCCAGCGTGAACACTGAAGCTTTCTTT. It encodes CASVNTEAFF.

This clonotype was observed a handful of times. J is TRBJ1-4 and V is TRBV21-1; the table's D call, TRBD1, was not checked against the DNA. TRBV21-1 is shown as a pseudogene. CDR3 length: 16 residues. Here the CDR3 DNA reads TGTGCCAGCACGACGTCGGGGACAGGGCAATATGAAAAACTGTTTTTT. This translates into CASTTSGTGQYEKLFF.

In this sample, this clonotype turned up many times. The chain combines TRBV28 with TRBJ2-3, with D hard to call. This CDR3 is built from 13 residues. V was shortened by 3 bases and J by 1 base, with 5 bases between the two germline ends. The germline CDR1 and CDR2 sequences are MDHEN and SYDVKM. DNA of the CDR3: TGTGCCAGCAGTTTGCAGGGCACAGATACGCAGTATTTT. It is translated as CASSLQGTDTQYF.

At least ten counts were recorded for this clonotype. The CDR3 is CASSQMETASTDTQYF. The CDR3 nucleotides are TGTGCCAGCAGCCAAATGGAGACCGCTAGCACAGATACGCAGTATTTT. The chain couples TRBV14 to TRBJ2-3; no clear D gene. This CDR3 is 16 amino acids long. CDR1 is SGHDN, CDR2 FVKESK, per germline. Trimming took off 2 bases at V and 0 bases at J, with 12 bases between the two ends.

The chain employs TRBV2 and TRBJ2-3; TRBD1 agrees at 8 bases. CDR3 length equals 14 residues. V lost 6 bases, J lost 6 bases, and 8 bases stayed unmatched. The germline V gene encodes CDR1 SNHLY and CDR2 FYNNEI. The DNA for the CDR3 is TGTGCCAGCAGCGGACAGGGTGTCAGCGATACGCAGTATTTT. Translating it yields CASSGQGVSDTQYF. Supplemented by reference TRBV2 and TRBJ2-3, the full variable domain reads EPEVTQTPSHQVTQMGQEVILRCVPISNHLYFYWYRQILGQKVEFLVSFYNNEISEKSEIFDDQFSVERPDGSNFTLKIRSTKLEDSAMYFCASSGQGVSDTQYFGPGTRLTVL.

This clonotype came up a few times. V and J are TRBV9 and TRBJ2-1; unclear D gene. Germline V gene sequence: CDR1 SGDLS, CDR2 YYNGEE. Trimming stripped 4 bases from V and 7 bases from J, with 15 bases between. The CDR3 has 14 amino acids. As DNA, the CDR3 is TGTGCCAGCAGCTCCAACAACCTAGGGAATGAGCAGTTCTTC. Amino acid sequence: CASSSNNLGNEQFF.

This clonotype appeared many times. The J gene is TRBJ1-1, the V gene TRBV12-3 or TRBV12-4; TRBD1 matches 7 bases. There are 13 residues in the CDR3. Trimming took 5 bases from V and 3 from J; bases not matched to a gene: 3. DNA of the CDR3: TGTGCCAGCAGTCTAACAGGGGACACTGAAGCTTTCTTT. This encodes CASSLTGDTEAFF.

Notes on this clonotype: Since a much larger clone is just one base distant, this may be a read error. It is unclear where the CDR3 begins or ends on the DNA, so no DNA is shown, and the CDR3 is as TCRdb lists it. This chain connects TRBV20-1 to TRBJ2-5; the D segment call TRBD2 is taken from the table without a DNA check. From germline, CDR1 is DFQATT and CDR2 SNEGSKA (reference sequence). The CDR3 length is 14 residues, termini included. CDR3 loop: CSVPAVLITGTQYF.

The chain has TRBV7-2 and TRBJ2-7, with no clear D. The CDR3 runs to 12 residues. Trimming shortened V by 1 base and J by 6 bases, and 7 bases separated the two germline ends. Germline V gene lookup returns CDR1 SGHTA and CDR2 FQGNSA. CDR3 amino acids: CASSLVYGEQYF. The DNA for the CDR3 is TGTGCCAGCAGCTTAGTCTATGGCGAGCAGTACTTC.

Ten or more counts support this clonotype. The rearrangement joins TRBV28 to TRBJ2-7; no reliable D call. This CDR3 region has 15 residues. The V end was cut by 5 bases, the J end by 2 bases, with 16 bases between. Germline CDR1 and CDR2: MDHEN and SYDVKM. The CDR3 DNA reads TGTGCCAGCAGTGCTACGGACCGGAGCGCCTACGAGCAGTACTTC. Protein: CASSATDRSAYEQYF.

The chain couples TRBV27 to TRBJ2-7; 9 nucleotides match TRBD1. J was trimmed by 3 bases and V by 3 bases; bases with no gene match: 9. The CDR3 contains 16 residues. The germline gives CDR1 MNHEY, CDR2 SMNVEV (reference sequence). The CDR3 here is CASSLKGQGSGYEQYF. The CDR3 region has the DNA TGTGCCAGCAGTTTGAAGGGACAGGGAAGTGGCTACGAGCAGTACTTC.

This clonotype was counted at least ten times. This sequence joins TRBV13 and TRBJ2-7, with D perhaps TRBD1 (5 bases). Germline CDR1 reads PRHDT; CDR2 reads FYEKMQ (reference sequence). The CDR3 runs to 14 residues. V was pared by 5 bases and J by 0 bases, with 11 bases between. The DNA for the CDR3 is TGTGCCAGCAGCAAGACAGAGAGCTCCTACGAGCAGTACTTC. Translation gives CASSKTESSYEQYF. Drawing the rest from reference TRBV13 and TRBJ2-7, the complete variable domain is AAGVIQSPRHLIKEKRETATLKCYPIPRHDTVYWYQQGPGQDPQFLISFYEKMQSDKGSIPDRFSAQQFSDYHSELNMSSLELGDSALYFCASSKTESSYEQYFGPGTRLTVT.